This paragraph covers one TCR beta chain sequence. Sequenced by immunoSEQ multiplex PCR; TCRdb stores in-frame clones only, minus some. The data show 80,000 to 100,000 clones, roughly 87% seen once. The CDR3 covers 14 residues. Deletions cut 4 bases from V and 8 bases from J, with 18 bases between. Germline V CDR1 and CDR2: SGHNT, YYREEE (reference sequence). The time point here: baseline, week 1 (first vaccination visit). Treatment denoted: pre-vaccination baseline after standard-of-care therapy. This sample is part of a study of a mutant IDH1 vaccine in newly diagnosed glioma. The rearrangement uses TRBV5-4 and TRBJ1-2; D possibly corresponds to TRBD1 (5 bases). This TCR came from a man aged 35 to 55 with glioma. Some clones in this sample may be carry-over from other donors' samples. Sequenced material: PBMCs, taken from a glioma patient treated with radiotherapy, temozolomide or both. The CDR3 protein is CASSRGWGTGGYTF. For the CDR3, the DNA is TGTGCCAGCAGCCGTGGGTGGGGCACGGGGGGCTACACCTTC.